Each of the 25 T cell receptor beta chains below was sequenced from the same sample in a study of human T cells and chemical hapten exposure. Regarding time point: pre-sensitization, week 0. Specified treatment: therapeutic diphenylcyclopropenone sensitization with weekly scalp DPC. TCRdb reprocessed the RACE reads via MiXCR and lists one record per CDR3 protein. The data contain more than 70,000 distinct CDR3 sequences, 8.5% of them singletons. The source material was whole blood, sampled in connection with sensitization to the hapten diphenylcyclopropenone (DPC). Receptors originate from a man aged 40-50 years with alopecia areata. Some clones in this sample may be carry-over from other donors' samples.

The rearrangement joins TRBV28 to TRBJ2-5; no definite D call. The V gene lost 1 base and the J gene lost 4 bases, with 7 bases spanning the gap. The length of the CDR3 is 13 residues. Germline CDR1 MDHEN, CDR2 SYDVKM. CDR3 coding DNA: TGTGCCAGCAGTTTATCCCCCCGAGAGACCCAGTACTTC. Protein: CASSLSPRETQYF.

In this sample, this clonotype turned up a few times. The chain uses TRBV6-1 and TRBJ2-2, with no clear D. CDR3 size: 11 residues. Trimming removed 3 bases at V and 6 bases at J, with 2 bases between. The germline gives CDR1 MNHNS, CDR2 SASEGT. CDR3: CASSEAGELFF. CDR3 nucleotides: TGTGCCAGCAGTGAGGCCGGGGAGCTGTTTTTT.

This clonotype was counted many times. The chain links TRBV21-1 to TRBJ2-1; the table gives TRBD2 as D, unverified against the DNA. TRBV21-1 is tagged as a pseudogene. CDR3 size: 21 residues. The CDR3 reads CASSKDPHGTSGRGTYNEQFF. The CDR3 nucleotides are TGTGCCAGCAGCAAAGATCCCCACGGGACTAGCGGGAGAGGGACCTACAATGAGCAGTTCTTC.

This clonotype was observed at least ten times. J is TRBJ2-1 and V is TRBV7-6; a possible D gene is TRBD2 (6 bases). CDR1 is SGHVS and CDR2 is FNYEAQ in the germline V gene. The V end lost 2 bases, the J end lost 9 bases, and 8 bases lay between the germline ends. The CDR3 runs to 12 residues. The DNA for the CDR3 is TGTGCCAGCAGCTTAACGGAGGGTGAGCAGTTCTTC. This codes for CASSLTEGEQFF.

This clonotype was seen ten or more times. V usage is TRBV12-3 or TRBV12-4 and J usage is TRBJ1-3; maybe TRBD1 (6 bases). The CDR3 runs 16 residues. The V end lost 1 base, the J end lost 2 bases, and 12 bases lay between the germline ends. CDR3 sequence: CASSLDLGGTGNTIYF. The CDR3 DNA sequence: TGTGCCAGCAGTTTAGACTTGGGGGGCACTGGAAACACCATATATTTT.

The chain has TRBV24-1 and TRBJ2-2; no definite D call. Trimming left V 0 bases short and J 4 bases short, with 2 bases between. Germline values: CDR1 KGHDR, CDR2 SFDVKD. The CDR3 loop spans 13 amino acids. As DNA, the CDR3 is TGTGCCACCAGTGATTTGCCCACCGGGGAGCTGTTTTTT. Its translation is CATSDLPTGELFF.

This clonotype appeared a few times. The rearrangement links TRBV24-1 to TRBJ1-1; unclear D gene. Trimming took 6 bases from V and 3 from J, leaving 10 bases between them. This CDR3 comprises 13 residues. Germline V gives CDR1 KGHDR, CDR2 SFDVKD. CDR3 region: CATSRGIDTEAFF. In nucleotides, the CDR3 is TGTGCCACCAGTCGGGGAATCGACACTGAAGCTTTCTTT.

This chain joins TRBV3-1 and TRBJ2-3; tentative D call: TRBD2 (6 bases). Germline assignment: CDR1 LGHDT and CDR2 YNNKEL (reference sequence). Trimming stripped 1 base from V and 1 base from J, with 12 bases between. The CDR3 loop spans 16 amino acids. The CDR3 region is CASSQGLRGGTDTQYF. The DNA for the CDR3 is TGTGCCAGCAGCCAAGGATTGCGGGGAGGCACAGATACGCAGTATTTT.

The J gene is TRBJ2-1, the V gene TRBV28, with TRBD2 matching 12 bases. The germline V gene encodes CDR1 MDHEN and CDR2 SYDVKM. This CDR3 contains 16 residues. The V segment lost 2 bases and the J segment 4 bases; nucleotides outside the gene matches: 3. The DNA for the CDR3 is TGTGCCAGCAGTTTAGGGGGACTAGCGGGTTACAATGAGCAGTTCTTC. This sequence encodes CASSLGGLAGYNEQFF.

This clonotype was observed many times. This chain connects TRBV3-1 to TRBJ2-1, with 16 bases fitting TRBD2. Germline CDR1 is LGHDT and CDR2 is YNNKEL (reference sequence). The CDR3 runs to 21 residues. The J segment lost 1 base and the V segment lost 3 bases, leaving 12 bases of the junction unmatched. The CDR3 region has the DNA TGTGCCAGCAGCCAGGGACTAGCGGGAGGGATAGTTGGGATTTCCTACAATGAGCAGTTCTTC. It yields the protein CASSQGLAGGIVGISYNEQFF.

This chain uses TRBV11-3 with TRBJ2-3; D call uncertain. V was shortened by 4 bases and J by 0 bases, with 5 bases between the two germline ends. Germline V gives CDR1 SGHNT, CDR2 YENEEA. The CDR3 runs 13 residues. The CDR3 is CASSSHSTDTQYF. The CDR3 region has the DNA TGTGCCAGCAGCTCCCATAGCACAGATACGCAGTATTTT.

This clonotype was seen a few times. The J gene is TRBJ1-2, the V gene TRBV27; 7 nucleotides match TRBD1. This CDR3 region has 16 residues. Germline V gene sequence: CDR1 MNHEY, CDR2 SMNVEV (reference sequence). Trimming removed 0 bases from V and 4 bases from J; junction bases left unmatched: 8. CDR3 in amino acids: CASSLSRTGNFYGYTF. The CDR3 nucleotides read TGTGCCAGCAGTTTATCTCGGACAGGAAACTTCTATGGCTACACCTTC.

This clonotype was counted many times. This chain links TRBV6-6 with TRBJ1-1; 9 positions match TRBD1. The CDR3 covers 15 residues. J lost 1 base, V lost 7 bases, and 7 bases had no gene match. CDR1 and CDR2 (germline): MNHNY, SVGAGI (reference sequence). CDR3 sequence (DNA): TGTGCCAGCACCTCGCGGGACAGGGCGAACACTGAAGCTTTCTTT. Translation: CASTSRDRANTEAFF.

This chain connects TRBV27 to TRBJ2-3, with D perhaps TRBD1 (5 bases). Germline V CDR1 and CDR2: MNHEY, SMNVEV (reference sequence). This CDR3 is built from 18 residues. V was trimmed by 5 bases and J by 4 bases, leaving 25 bases between them. DNA for the CDR3: TGTGCCAGCAGTCCCAGCCTCCAGGGTGTTCTTCTCCCAGATACGCAGTATTTT. Residues: CASSPSLQGVLLPDTQYF.

J is TRBJ2-1 and V is TRBV28; D remains ambiguous. The CDR3 runs to 12 residues. Germline CDR1 reads MDHEN; CDR2 reads SYDVKM. The germline V and J ends were trimmed by 1 base and 7 bases, with 5 bases remaining between them. The CDR3, as DNA: TGTGCCAGCAGTTTATCAGCTAATGAGCAGTTCTTC. This codes for CASSLSANEQFF.

The J gene is TRBJ1-2, the V gene TRBV6-2 or TRBV6-3; D unresolved. Trimming removed 5 bases from V and 0 bases from J, with 10 bases in between. Germline V gene lookup returns CDR1 MNHEY and CDR2 SVGEGT. The CDR3 has 14 amino acids. The CDR3 sequence: CASSDEVPNYGYTF. DNA of the CDR3: TGTGCCAGCAGTGACGAGGTCCCTAACTATGGCTACACCTTC.

This clonotype has only a few counts. The genes are TRBV7-8 and TRBJ1-4; no definite D call. Germline loops: CDR1 SGHVS, CDR2 FQNEAQ. V was pared by 5 bases and J by 8 bases, with 24 bases between. The CDR3 loop spans 17 amino acids. The CDR3 DNA reads TGTGCCAGCAGCCCTTTCCCGGGGAGAAGTATAGCCGAAAAACTGTTTTTT. This encodes CASSPFPGRSIAEKLFF.

This clonotype was counted many times. The chain joins TRBV7-2 to TRBJ2-5, with D perhaps TRBD2 (6 bases). V was shortened by 1 base and J by 4 bases, with 7 bases between the two germline ends. The CDR3 spans 13 residues. Per the germline V gene, CDR1 is SGHTA and CDR2 is FQGNSA. The CDR3 loop is CASSLGSGETQYF. CDR3 DNA: TGTGCCAGCAGCTTAGGTAGCGGAGAGACCCAGTACTTC. The entire variable domain, with the rest obtained from reference TRBV7-2 and TRBJ2-5, is as follows: GAGVSQSPSNKVTEKGKDVELRCDPISGHTALYWYRQSLGQGLEFLIYFQGNSAPDKSGLPSDRFSAERTGGSVSTLTIQRTQQEDSAVYLCASSLGSGETQYFGPGTRLLVL.

J is TRBJ1-1 and V is TRBV7-9; maybe TRBD1 (5 bases). Per germline, CDR1 SEHNR and CDR2 FQNEAQ (reference sequence). This CDR3 region has 15 residues. V lost 1 base and J 5 bases, leaving 14 bases between the germline ends. DNA for the CDR3: TGTGCCAGCAGCTTAGGTATAGGGGAGGATACTGAAGCTTTCTTT. Translating gives CASSLGIGEDTEAFF.

Ten or more counts support this clonotype. This chain links TRBV7-2 with TRBJ1-4; D gene ambiguous. V lost 4 bases and J 7 bases, leaving 7 bases between the germline ends. Germline CDR1 is SGHTA and CDR2 is FQGNSA. This CDR3 spans 12 amino acids. Here the CDR3 DNA reads TGTGCCAGCAGCTCTGGAGGTGAAAAACTGTTTTTT. This gives the protein CASSSGGEKLFF. The full variable domain, its missing parts supplied by reference TRBV7-2 and TRBJ1-4, is GAGVSQSPSNKVTEKGKDVELRCDPISGHTALYWYRQSLGQGLEFLIYFQGNSAPDKSGLPSDRFSAERTGGSVSTLTIQRTQQEDSAVYLCASSSGGEKLFFGSGTQLSVL.

This chain connects TRBV7-2 to TRBJ2-1, with D uncertain. The V end was cut by 4 bases, the J end by 9 bases, with 10 bases between. This CDR3 comprises 12 residues. Germline-derived CDR1 and CDR2 are SGHTA and FQGNSA. The CDR3, as DNA: TGTGCCAGCAGCTCGTATATAGGTGAGCAGTTCTTC. This sequence encodes CASSSYIGEQFF.

This sequence joins TRBV6-5 and TRBJ2-3; no clear D gene. Trimming removed 1 base from V and 2 bases from J, with 10 bases in between. The germline gives CDR1 MNHEY, CDR2 SVGAGI. This CDR3 spans 15 amino acids. The CDR3: CASSYLGSSTDTQYF. The DNA of the CDR3 is TGTGCCAGCAGTTACTTGGGCAGCTCCACAGATACGCAGTATTTT.

This clonotype was counted many times. This chain links TRBV7-9 with TRBJ1-1; 8 bases agree with TRBD1. CDR3 length: 17 residues. Germline values: CDR1 SEHNR, CDR2 FQNEAQ (reference sequence). V shed 5 bases and J 0 bases; nucleotides not matched to a gene: 11. The CDR3 spells CASSPRTGRNMNTEAFF. CDR3 DNA: TGTGCCAGCAGCCCCCGGACAGGGCGCAACATGAACACTGAAGCTTTCTTT.

This clonotype was counted ten times or more. The chain uses TRBV6-5 and TRBJ1-6, with D hard to call. Germline V gene sequence: CDR1 MNHEY, CDR2 SVGAGI. The CDR3 extends over 16 amino acids. Deletions cut 4 bases from V and 7 bases from J, with 17 bases between. The CDR3 loop reads CASSSSLNHGNSPLHF. Written as DNA, the CDR3 is TGTGCCAGCAGTTCCTCTCTCAACCATGGAAATTCACCCCTCCACTTT.

Points on this clonotype: This may be a read error: a much more frequent sequence differs by one nucleotide. J is TRBJ1-5 and V is TRBV29-1, with 9 positions matching TRBD1. The CDR3 covers 14 residues. Germline V lookup: CDR1 SQVTM, CDR2 ANQGSEA. The CDR3 reads CSVITGGGNQPRHF. The CDR3 bases are TGCAGCGTTATTACAGGGGGCGGCAATCAGCCCCGGCATTTT.